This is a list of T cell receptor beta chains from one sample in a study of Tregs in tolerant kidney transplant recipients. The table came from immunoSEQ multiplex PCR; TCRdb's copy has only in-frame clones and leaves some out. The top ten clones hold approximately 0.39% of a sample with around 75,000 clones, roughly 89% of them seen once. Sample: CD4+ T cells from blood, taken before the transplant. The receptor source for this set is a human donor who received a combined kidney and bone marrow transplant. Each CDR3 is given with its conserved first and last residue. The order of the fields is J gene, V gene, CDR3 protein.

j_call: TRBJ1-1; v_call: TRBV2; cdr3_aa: CASSDLGLRNTEAFF
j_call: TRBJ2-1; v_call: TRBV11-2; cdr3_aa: CASSPVASGRAVDEQFF
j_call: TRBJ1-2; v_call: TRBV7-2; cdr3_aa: CASSLGQTLRGGYTF
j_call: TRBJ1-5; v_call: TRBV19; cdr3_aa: CASSILTGTGQPQHF
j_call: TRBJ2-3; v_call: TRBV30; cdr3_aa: CAWGLVDTQYF
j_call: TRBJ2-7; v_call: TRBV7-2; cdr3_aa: CASSPRGGSLIYEQYF
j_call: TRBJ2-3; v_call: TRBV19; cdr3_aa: CASSIGDRAPDTQYF
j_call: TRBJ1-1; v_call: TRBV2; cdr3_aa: CARRGGNTEAFF
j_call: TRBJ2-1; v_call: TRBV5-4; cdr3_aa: CASTESPGNNEQFF
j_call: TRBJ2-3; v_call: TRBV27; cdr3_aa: CASKARTGRSDTQYF
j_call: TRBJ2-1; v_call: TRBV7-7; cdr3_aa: CASSPDSGTYNEQFF
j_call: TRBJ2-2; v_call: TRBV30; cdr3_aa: CAWSTGTGELFF
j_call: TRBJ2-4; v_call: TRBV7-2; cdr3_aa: CASSLGQGVKNIQYF
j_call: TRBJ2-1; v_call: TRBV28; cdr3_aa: CASSPTSSGSKNEQFF
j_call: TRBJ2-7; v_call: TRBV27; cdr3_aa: CASSFRGDRGSYEQYF
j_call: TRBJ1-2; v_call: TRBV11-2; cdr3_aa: CASSPRTGLGYGYTF
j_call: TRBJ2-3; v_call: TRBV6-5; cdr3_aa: CASSYSSGTGADTQYF
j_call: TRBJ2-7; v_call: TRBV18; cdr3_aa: CASSPKMSSEQYF
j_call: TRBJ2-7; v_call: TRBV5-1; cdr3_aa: CASRRQGGYEQYF
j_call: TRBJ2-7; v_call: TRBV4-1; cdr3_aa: CASSQVNQGASYEQYF
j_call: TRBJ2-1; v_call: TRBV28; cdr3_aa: CASSLYALVYNEQFF
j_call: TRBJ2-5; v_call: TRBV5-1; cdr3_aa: CASSLPSVNQETQYF
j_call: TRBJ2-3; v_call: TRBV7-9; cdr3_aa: CASSLGSVDTQYF
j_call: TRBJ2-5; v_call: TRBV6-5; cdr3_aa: CASSVLGETQYF
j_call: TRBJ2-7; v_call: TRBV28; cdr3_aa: CASTLGRNEQYF
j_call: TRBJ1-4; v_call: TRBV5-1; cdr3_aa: CASSLQGGINEKLFF
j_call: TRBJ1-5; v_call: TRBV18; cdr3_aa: CASSTTVNSNQPQHF
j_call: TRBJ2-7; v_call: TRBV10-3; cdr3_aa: CAISESTGGPYEQYF
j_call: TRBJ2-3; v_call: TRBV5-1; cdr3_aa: CASSSGLANTDTQYF
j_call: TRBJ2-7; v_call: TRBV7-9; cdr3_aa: CASSSGRGTSSYEQYF
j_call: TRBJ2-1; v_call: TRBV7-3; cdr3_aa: CASSPRSWTAVYNEQFF
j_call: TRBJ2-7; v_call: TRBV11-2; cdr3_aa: CASSLYTGGDYEQYF
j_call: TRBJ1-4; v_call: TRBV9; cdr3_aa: CASSLSTGNNEKLFF
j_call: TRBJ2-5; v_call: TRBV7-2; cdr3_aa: CASSLGGLAKTQYF
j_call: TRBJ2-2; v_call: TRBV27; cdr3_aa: CASSWGVGAGELFF
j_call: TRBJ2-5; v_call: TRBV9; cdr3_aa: CASSVAGGETQYF
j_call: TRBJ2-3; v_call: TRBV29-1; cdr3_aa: CSSGEQGTDTQYF
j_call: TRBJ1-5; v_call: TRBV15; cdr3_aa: CATSRDGGSNQPQHF
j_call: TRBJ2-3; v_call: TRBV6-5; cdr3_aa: CASSYGTSPEGDTQYF
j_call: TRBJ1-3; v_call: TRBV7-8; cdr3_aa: CASSLGTALSGNTIYF
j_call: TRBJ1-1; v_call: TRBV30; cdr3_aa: CAWGRQANTEAFF
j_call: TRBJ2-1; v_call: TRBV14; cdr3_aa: CASSQDAGLALVNEQFF
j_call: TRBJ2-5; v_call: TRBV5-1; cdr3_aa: CASSLAGREGGETQYF
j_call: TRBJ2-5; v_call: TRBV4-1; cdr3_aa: CASSQVGEETQYF
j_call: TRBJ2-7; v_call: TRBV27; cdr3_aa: CASSFAGLDNGEQYF
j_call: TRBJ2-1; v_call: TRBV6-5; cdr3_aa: CASSYGLRSSYNEQFF
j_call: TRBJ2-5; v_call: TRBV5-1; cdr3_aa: CASSFREFASLYQETQYF
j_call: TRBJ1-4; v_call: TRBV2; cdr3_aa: CASTSGASKEKLFF
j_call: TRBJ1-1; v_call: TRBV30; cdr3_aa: CAWSPGTESLSFF
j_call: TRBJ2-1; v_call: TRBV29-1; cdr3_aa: CSAATGTSGSYEQFF